Listed below are T cell receptor beta chains from one sample, sequenced in a study of T-cell reconstitution after alpha-beta-depleted transplantation in children. Via MiXCR, TCRdb re-called the PCR reads, giving one row per CDR3 protein. In the table there are over 85,000 distinct CDR3 sequences, about 6.8% of which are singletons. This sample comprised PBMCs, obtained before TCRalphabeta/CD19-depleted stem cell transplant. The receptor source for this set is a boy aged 2 to 9 with acute lymphoblastic leukemia, due to receive a stem cell transplant. Both conserved end residues are part of each CDR3. The order of the fields is V gene, clone size, D gene, J gene, CDR3 protein, CDR3 DNA. D genes are given only for firm matches. Some rows mark clone size as missing; the rest say once, few, many or name a class of expanded clone.

TRBV12-3/TRBV12-4	medium-sized	TRBD1	TRBJ2-3	CASRRDRGLSTDTQYF	TGTGCCAGCAGGAGAGACAGGGGCCTTAGCACAGATACGCAGTATTTT
TRBV28	many	.	TRBJ1-1	CASSVLSGFGQGAFF	TGTGCCAGCAGTGTGTTATCAGGGTTCGGGCAGGGAGCTTTCTTT
TRBV10-3	.	TRBD1	TRBJ2-2	CAIRGQGRAGELFF	TGTGCCATCAGAGGACAGGGGAGGGCCGGGGAGCTGTTTTTT
TRBV20-1	.	.	TRBJ2-1	CSARGNTRDEQFF	TGCAGTGCTAGAGGGAACACTAGAGATGAGCAGTTCTTC
TRBV5-6	.	.	TRBJ1-5	CASSLGEGIQQPQHF	TGTGCCAGCAGCTTGGGTGAGGGAATCCAGCAGCCCCAGCATTTT
TRBV3-1	many	TRBD2	TRBJ2-7	CASSPTSGGLSSYEQYF	TGTGCCAGCAGCCCGACTAGCGGGGGTCTTAGTTCCTACGAGCAGTACTTC
TRBV27	many	TRBD2	TRBJ2-7	CAWPNVLAGAYEQYF	TGTGCCTGGCCGAATGTTCTAGCGGGGGCCTACGAGCAGTACTTC
TRBV12-3/TRBV12-4	many	.	TRBJ2-1	CASSLEVRNNEQFF	TGTGCCAGCAGTTTAGAGGTCCGGAACAATGAGCAGTTCTTC
TRBV5-1	many	.	TRBJ1-5	CASSLQGQPQHF	TGCGCCAGCAGCTTACAGGGTCAGCCCCAGCATTTT
TRBV5-1	many	.	TRBJ2-1	CASSLASLGENEQFF	TGCGCCAGCAGCTTGGCAAGTTTAGGGGAGAATGAGCAGTTCTTC
TRBV7-2	few	TRBD2	TRBJ2-2	CASSPGGTAELFF	TGTGCCAGCAGTCCCGGGGGGACCGCCGAGCTGTTTTTT
TRBV12-5	few	.	TRBJ1-6	CASGLGPSSYNSPLHF	TGTGCTAGTGGTTTAGGACCGAGCTCCTATAATTCACCCCTCCACTTT
TRBV19	.	TRBD1	TRBJ2-7	CASSVGTGPYEQYF	TGTGCCAGTAGTGTTGGGACAGGTCCCTACGAGCAGTACTTC
TRBV20-1	.	.	TRBJ2-3	CSARSASGTDTQYF	TGCAGTGCTAGATCGGCCTCAGGCACAGATACGCAGTATTTT
TRBV6-2/TRBV6-3	.	.	TRBJ1-2	CTSSYSNYGYTF	TGTACCAGCAGTTACTCCAACTATGGCTACACCTTC
TRBV6-1	many	.	TRBJ1-6	CASSETGRGIPLHF	TGTGCCAGCAGTGAAACCGGCCGCGGGATCCCCCTCCACTTT
TRBV9	many	TRBD2	TRBJ2-5	CASSGGGALETQYF	TGTGCCAGCAGCGGCGGGGGGGCCCTAGAGACCCAGTACTTC
TRBV5-1	many	TRBD1	TRBJ2-7	CASSSTGQAPYEQYF	TGCGCCAGCAGCTCTACGGGACAGGCCCCCTACGAGCAGTACTTC
TRBV6-5	few	TRBD1	TRBJ1-2	CASSYPQGARGYTF	TGTGCCAGCAGTTACCCCCAGGGGGCGAGGGGCTACACCTTC
TRBV7-2	few	.	TRBJ2-3	CASSLAGSTVTDTQYF	TGTGCCAGCAGCTTAGCTGGCTCCACCGTCACAGATACGCAGTATTTT
TRBV20-1	.	.	TRBJ1-1	CSAHAGDGEAFF	TGCAGTGCACATGCGGGAGACGGTGAAGCTTTCTTT